This T cell receptor (beta chain) was identified during a study of cytomegalovirus exposure and HLA in healthy donors. Study information: The same platform was used for the roughly 130 validation repertoires as for the 650 to 800 first-cohort repertoires, as reported in a later analysis.

Notes on this clone: Its antigen remains unidentified.

Study outcomes and limitations: Testing in vitro showed a few CMV-associated chains specific for CMV antigens. The classifier reportedly diagnosed cytomegalovirus status with high specificity and sensitivity.

Germline V gene data show CDR1 as PRHDT and CDR2 as FYEKMQ (reference sequence). The junction had 2 bases not matched to a gene; V was cut back by 0 bases and J by 1 base. The CDR3 sequence is 15 residues long. TCRdb's table, derived via immunoSEQ multiplex PCR, lists solely in-frame clones and lacks some. The sample yields about 64,000 clones, 85% to 90% seen once. The rearrangement uses TRBV13 and TRBJ2-7, with 8 bases matching TRBD2. The clonotype originates from a woman aged 18-35 years in good health and CMV-seronegative. Sample: PBMCs. CDR3 sequence: CASSLGPSGSYEQYF. The CDR3 DNA follows: TGTGCCAGCAGCTTAGGCCCTAGCGGGTCCTACGAGCAGTACTTC.